This T cell receptor (beta chain) comes out of a study of control samples from healthy donors and cancer patients. Germline-derived CDR1 and CDR2 are SGDLS and YYNGEE. The CDR3 is 15 residues long. J was trimmed by 0 bases and V by 4 bases; bases with no gene match: 5. The table came from immunoSEQ multiplex PCR; TCRdb's copy has only in-frame clones and leaves some out. Here the sample spans 120,000 or so clones, about 95% being singletons. The chain couples TRBV9 to TRBJ2-7; 9 nucleotides line up with TRBD1. The sequence came from a man aged 25 to 45 in good health. Sequenced input: blood. The CDR3 reads CASSLGQGLSYEQYF. The CDR3 bases are TGTGCCAGCAGCCTTGGACAGGGGCTCTCCTACGAGCAGTACTTC.